This T cell receptor (beta chain) was sequenced in a study of radiation and T cells in renal cell carcinoma. Germline V gene sequence: CDR1 LNHDA, CDR2 SQIVND (reference sequence). V lost 1 base to trimming and J lost 0 bases, with 7 bases between them. The CDR3 contains 14 residues. The time point is: baseline pretreatment blood. Treatment meaning: 15 Gy SBRT to primary tumor, nephrectomy 4 weeks later. Libraries were prepared by immunoSEQ multiplex PCR; TCRdb keeps only in-frame clonotypes and omits some of them. The sample shows about 150,000 clones, about nine tenths of them seen only once. The material sequenced was blood, taken from a patient whose treatment included radiotherapy and nephrectomy. The rearrangement joins TRBV19 to TRBJ2-7; tentatively, D is TRBD1 (5 bases). The origin of this receptor is a woman between 70 and 85 years old with renal cell carcinoma. CDR3 coding DNA: TGTGCCAGTAGTATAGGAAGGGGCTCCTACGAGCAGTACTTC. It encodes CASSIGRGSYEQYF.